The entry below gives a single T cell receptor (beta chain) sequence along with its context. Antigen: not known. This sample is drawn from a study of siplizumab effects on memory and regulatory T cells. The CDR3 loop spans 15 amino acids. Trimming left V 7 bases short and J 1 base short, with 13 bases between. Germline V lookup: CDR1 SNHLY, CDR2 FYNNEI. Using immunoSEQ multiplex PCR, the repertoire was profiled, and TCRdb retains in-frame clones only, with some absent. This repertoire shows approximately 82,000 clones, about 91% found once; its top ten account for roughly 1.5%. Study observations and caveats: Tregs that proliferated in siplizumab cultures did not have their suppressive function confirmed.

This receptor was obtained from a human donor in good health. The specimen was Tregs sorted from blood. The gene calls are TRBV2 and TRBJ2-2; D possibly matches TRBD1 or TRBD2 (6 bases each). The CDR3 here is CASNGKGGNTGELFF. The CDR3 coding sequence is TGTGCCAGCAATGGAAAGGGGGGGAACACCGGGGAGCTGTTTTTT.